This TCR beta chain was recovered during a study of CDR3 diversity in severe acne. The CDR3 is 16 amino acids. Germline CDR1 and CDR2: SEHNR and FQNEAQ (reference sequence). A word on this clonotype: Germline is not matched at one junction end, which may reflect a read error.

TCRdb ran MiXCR on the PCR reads and lists one entry per CDR3 protein. The table shows roughly 100,000 distinct CDR3 sequences, with around 56% occurring only once. The sequenced sample was blood. V usage is TRBV7-9 and J usage is TRBJ2-7; 7 nucleotides line up with TRBD2. The sequence came from a male donor with acne. The CDR3 nucleotides are TGTGCCAGCAGCAGGCCCCCGGGCGGGAGTCCTCTCGAGCAGTACTTT. It is translated as CASSRPPGGSPLEQYF.